Sequencing of this T cell receptor beta chain was carried out in a study of T cell responses to AZD1222 COVID-19 vaccine. Regarding the study as a whole: Mostly white British, mostly female donors; authors suggested clonal diversity may be underestimated. Across the whole spike, CD4 TCRs peaked at regions 160-218 and 743-854. Recipients of two AZD1222 doses showed rising Spike-specific TCR breadth and depth. At study baseline, merely five or six AZD1222 recipients were seropositive.

Only in-frame clones appear in the TCRdb table, and some are missing; sequencing was by immunoSEQ multiplex PCR. The table has approximately 170,000 clones, around 90% seen once; the top ten hold approximately 4.8%. Germline assignment: CDR1 LNHNV and CDR2 YYDKDF (reference sequence). Trimming removed 1 base at V and 6 bases at J, with 10 bases between. CDR3 size: 14 residues. Concerning this clone itself: Its antigen is unidentified.

This clonotype was obtained from an adult in good health. The sequencing used peripheral blood, collected on day 0 of AZD1222 vaccination. This chain connects TRBV15 to TRBJ1-5; D gene ambiguous. The CDR3 loop is CATSRGGKGQPQHF. The DNA of the CDR3 is TGTGCCACCAGCAGAGGCGGGAAGGGTCAGCCCCAGCATTTT.